This entry lists 12 T cell receptor beta chains sequenced from one sample in a study of CD8 T cells in Susac syndrome. Random hexamers were used to reverse transcribe the RNA input (0.5 to 1 ug). Via MiXCR, TCRdb re-called the immunoSEQ multiplex PCR reads, giving one row per CDR3 protein. The table includes about 160,000 distinct CDR3 sequences, 90% to 97% detected once. The sequencing sample was made of CD4+ T cells from PBMCs. The receptor source for this set is a human donor with Susac syndrome.

The chain has TRBV29-1 and TRBJ1-2; the D gene is possibly TRBD1 (5 bases). Trimming removed 4 bases from V and 6 bases from J, with 9 bases in between. CDR1 SQVTM and CDR2 ANQGSEA come from the germline V gene. This CDR3 is built from 11 residues. The CDR3 reads CSVVSGDGYTF. CDR3 coding DNA: TGCAGCGTTGTATCGGGGGATGGCTACACCTTC.

The chain is built from TRBV9 and TRBJ2-5, with D maybe TRBD1 (5 bases). The CDR3 has 16 residues. Germline loops: CDR1 SGDLS, CDR2 YYNGEE. Trimming removed 0 bases from V and 4 bases from J, with 16 bases in between. The CDR3 protein is CASSVGQMSFTETQYF. CDR3 sequence (DNA): TGTGCCAGCAGCGTAGGACAGATGAGCTTCACAGAGACCCAGTACTTC.

The chain employs TRBV5-6 and TRBJ1-1; possible D gene TRBD1, 6 bases. Germline V gives CDR1 SGHDT, CDR2 YYEEEE. V was pared by 8 bases and J by 0 bases, with 14 bases between. The length of the CDR3 is 14 residues. This chain's CDR3 is CASRKNRVNTEAFF. CDR3 nucleotides: TGTGCCAGTAGAAAAAACAGGGTGAACACTGAAGCTTTCTTT.

CDR3 sequence reads: CASRPTRDSSYEQYF. CDR3 nucleotide sequence: TGTGCCAGCAGGCCGACCCGGGACAGTTCCTACGAGCAGTACTTC. V and J are TRBV12-3 or TRBV12-4 and TRBJ2-7, with 7 bases fitting TRBD1. The CDR3 has 15 residues. V lost 6 bases and J lost 1; bases outside the gene matches: 9.

The gene calls are TRBV28 and TRBJ2-7; D is undetermined. Between the trimmed V and J ends, which lost 3 bases and 8 bases, there was a span of 8 bases. Germline V gene lookup returns CDR1 MDHEN and CDR2 SYDVKM. There are 11 residues in the CDR3. CDR3 coding DNA: TGTGCCAGCAGTTTTGGTTCCCAGCAGTACTTC. It encodes CASSFGSQQYF. Full variable domain (remainder filled in from reference TRBV28 and TRBJ2-7): DVKVTQSSRYLVKRTGEKVFLECVQDMDHENMFWYRQDPGLGLRLIYFSYDVKMKEKGDIPEGYSVSREKKERFSLILESASTNQTSMYLCASSFGSQQYFGPGTRLTVT.

The chain uses TRBV24-1 and TRBJ2-2; tentatively, D is TRBD1 or TRBD2 (5 bases each). This CDR3 comprises 15 residues. Trimming left V 7 bases short and J 0 bases short, with 11 bases between. In germline, CDR1 is KGHDR, CDR2 SFDVKD. In DNA form, the CDR3 reads TGTGCCACCAGCACCGGGACGCCGAACACCGGGGAGCTGTTTTTT. Protein sequence: CATSTGTPNTGELFF.

The gene calls are TRBV28 and TRBJ2-3; 7 nucleotides match TRBD2. CDR1 and CDR2 (germline): MDHEN, SYDVKM. With 2 bases clipped from V and 4 bases from J, the junction kept 12 bases outside the gene matches. CDR3 length: 17 residues. The CDR3: CASSLSAGGSFPDTQYF. DNA for the CDR3: TGTGCCAGCAGTTTAAGCGCGGGCGGGAGCTTCCCAGATACGCAGTATTTT. Supplemented by reference TRBV28 and TRBJ2-3, the full variable domain reads DVKVTQSSRYLVKRTGEKVFLECVQDMDHENMFWYRQDPGLGLRLIYFSYDVKMKEKGDIPEGYSVSREKKERFSLILESASTNQTSMYLCASSLSAGGSFPDTQYFGPGTRLTVL.

V and J are TRBV7-8 and TRBJ1-3; possibly TRBD1 for D (6 bases). This CDR3 has 18 residues. The V gene's germline CDR1 is SGHVS and CDR2 FQNEAQ. The germline V and J ends were trimmed by 5 bases and 2 bases, with 22 bases remaining between them. Here the CDR3 reads CASSPLRVSRGTGNTIYF. For the CDR3, the DNA is TGTGCCAGCAGCCCCCTTCGTGTTTCGAGGGGGACTGGAAACACCATATATTTT.

The gene calls are TRBV20-1 and TRBJ2-7; D not resolved. The CDR3 has 12 residues. The V end was cut by 3 bases, the J end by 2 bases, with 8 bases between. Germline lookup yields CDR1 DFQATT and CDR2 SNEGSKA (reference sequence). The CDR3 is CSASFQAYEQYF. The CDR3, as DNA: TGCAGTGCTAGTTTCCAGGCCTACGAGCAGTACTTC.

This sequence joins TRBV27 and TRBJ1-2; 8 bases line up with TRBD1. CDR3 length equals 15 residues. Looked up from germline, CDR1 is MNHEY and CDR2 is SMNVEV (reference sequence). The ends lost 6 bases at V and 3 bases at J; junction bases unmatched: 9. CDR3 sequence: CASSPRTGRDYGYTF. The CDR3 DNA is TGTGCCAGCAGCCCCCGGACAGGGAGGGACTATGGCTACACCTTC.

This clonotype turned up a few times. J is TRBJ2-7 and V is TRBV7-6; 7 nucleotides line up with TRBD1. This CDR3 region has 14 residues. J lost 0 bases, V lost 5 bases, and 4 bases had no gene match. CDR1 is SGHVS and CDR2 is FNYEAQ in the germline V gene. The CDR3 DNA reads as TGTGCCAGCAGCCAACGACAGGGCTCCTACGAGCAGTACTTC. This encodes CASSQRQGSYEQYF.

V gene TRBV6-2 or TRBV6-3 combines with J gene TRBJ2-7, with 9 bases matching TRBD1. With 6 bases clipped from V and 3 bases from J, the junction kept 9 bases outside the gene matches. The germline V gene has CDR1 MNHEY and CDR2 SVGEGT. CDR3 size: 15 residues. The CDR3 loop is CASSPGQGLIYEQYV. The DNA of the CDR3 is TGTGCCAGCAGCCCGGGACAGGGCTTAATCTACGAGCAGTACGTC.